Reported below is one TCR beta chain. V shed 1 base and J shed 8 bases, with 20 bases lying between them. CDR1 and CDR2 from the germline V gene are SGHTA and FQGNSA. The CDR3 covers 16 residues. These data come from a study of blood T cell repertoires in COVID-19. Study in general: Researchers got acute and convalescent COVID-19 samples from the United States, Italy and Spain.

Profiling relied on immunoSEQ multiplex PCR, and the TCRdb table lists in-frame clones only, not all of them. Among roughly 350,000 clones listed, around 87% were seen once. Source material: peripheral blood. The gene calls are TRBV7-2 and TRBJ1-2; possibly TRBD1 for D (6 bases). This receptor was identified in a woman aged 25 to 39 with COVID-19, enrolled during active disease. CDR3 bases: TGTGCCAGCAGCTTAGTGGTGGGGGCCGCCGGGGAAGGCTACACCTTC. Its protein is CASSLVVGAAGEGYTF.